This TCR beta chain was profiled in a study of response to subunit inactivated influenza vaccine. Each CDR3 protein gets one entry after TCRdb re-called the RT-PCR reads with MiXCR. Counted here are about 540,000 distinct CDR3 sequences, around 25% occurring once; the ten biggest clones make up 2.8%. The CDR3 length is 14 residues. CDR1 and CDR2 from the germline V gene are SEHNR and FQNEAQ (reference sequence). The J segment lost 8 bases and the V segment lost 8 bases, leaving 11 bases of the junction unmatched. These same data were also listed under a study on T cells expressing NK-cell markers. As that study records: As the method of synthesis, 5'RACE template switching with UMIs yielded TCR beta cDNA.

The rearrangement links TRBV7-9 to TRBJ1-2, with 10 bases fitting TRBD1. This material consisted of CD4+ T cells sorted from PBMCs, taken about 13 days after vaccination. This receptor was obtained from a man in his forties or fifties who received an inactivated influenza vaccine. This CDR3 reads CASWSGTGVRGYTF. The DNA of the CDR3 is TGTGCCAGCTGGTCCGGGACAGGGGTCCGGGGCTACACCTTC.